Listed here are 31 T cell receptor beta chains from one sample, sequenced in a study of T cells in Graves' hyperthyroidism and ophthalmopathy. The TCR beta CDR3 regions underwent amplification using RNA transcripts as the source. The HTBI primer set drove a first-round RT-PCR of the TCR CDR3. TCRdb reanalysed the multiplex PCR reads using MiXCR and keeps one entry per CDR3 protein. The repertoire holds some 560,000 distinct CDR3 sequences, with roughly 15% as singletons. The sequenced material came from blood. These receptors were obtained from a woman in her thirties or forties with Graves' hyperthyroidism.

This clonotype appeared many times. CDR3 amino acids: CASSLLSWGDTDTQYF. CDR3 coding DNA: TGTGCCAGCAGTTTATTATCGTGGGGAGACACAGATACGCAGTATTTT. The chain employs TRBV12-3 or TRBV12-4 and TRBJ2-3, with D maybe TRBD2 (5 bases). Trimming shortened V by 2 bases and J by 2 bases, and 14 bases separated the two germline ends. The CDR3 covers 16 residues.

In DNA form, the CDR3 reads TGTGCCAGCAGCCCTACCTGGGAGCAGTACTTC. It specifies CASSPTWEQYF. The V and J genes are TRBV7-8 and TRBJ2-7; the D is unclear. Deletions cut 5 bases from V and 7 bases from J, with 9 bases between. The germline gives CDR1 SGHVS, CDR2 FQNEAQ. The CDR3 sequence is 11 residues long.

The chain links TRBV14 to TRBJ2-5; D is undetermined. Trimming pared 0 bases from V and 3 bases from J, leaving 20 bases between. CDR1 SGHDN and CDR2 FVKESK come from the germline V gene. The CDR3 is 18 residues long. CDR3 in DNA: TGTGCCAGCAGCCAAGATCTAGGTAGCCGGGCCACCAAAGAGACCCAGTACTTC. Protein sequence: CASSQDLGSRATKETQYF.

This clonotype was found many times. The chain recombines TRBV29-1 with TRBJ2-2; D remains ambiguous. CDR1 SQVTM and CDR2 ANQGSEA come from the germline V gene. The CDR3 has 13 amino acids. Trimming pared 7 bases from V and 4 bases from J, leaving 13 bases between. The CDR3 region is CSGRTPSTGELFF. As DNA, the CDR3 is TGCAGCGGCCGAACCCCGAGCACCGGGGAGCTGTTTTTT.

V is TRBV11-3 and J is TRBJ2-1, with 14 nucleotides matching TRBD2. CDR1 is SGHNT, CDR2 YENEEA, per germline. Losses at the gene ends were 6 bases for V and 4 bases for J; bases not matched to a gene: 5. This CDR3 is 16 amino acids long. CDR3 sequence (DNA): TGTGCCAGCAGGGTGGGACTAGCGGGAGTGTACAATGAGCAGTTCTTC. Amino acid sequence: CASRVGLAGVYNEQFF.

This clonotype has at least ten counts. The rearrangement links TRBV6-5 to TRBJ2-7; TRBD1 matches at 8 bases. The germline CDR1 and CDR2 sequences are MNHEY and SVGAGI. With V trimmed by 2 bases and J by 1 base, 13 bases remained unmatched. CDR3 length equals 18 residues. In nucleotides, the CDR3 is TGTGCCAGCAGTTACGGAGGCCCAGGGCAGGGGGCTTCCTACGAGCAGTACTTC. Translating gives CASSYGGPGQGASYEQYF.

The chain couples TRBV6-1 to TRBJ2-2; 7 nucleotides align to TRBD2. The V segment lost 5 bases and the J segment 8 bases; nucleotides outside the gene matches: 11. The CDR3 is 15 residues long. Germline CDR1 is MNHNS and CDR2 is SASEGT. CDR3 nucleotides: TGTGCCAGCAGTAACGTCAGAGGCGGGAGAGGGGAGCTGTTTTTT. Its protein is CASSNVRGGRGELFF.

This chain joins TRBV15 and TRBJ2-1; D gene ambiguous. V dropped 1 base and J dropped 5 bases, with 12 bases sitting between them. Germline lookup yields CDR1 LNHNV and CDR2 YYDKDF (reference sequence). The CDR3 is 15 residues long. The CDR3 loop is CATSRARAPDNEQFF. CDR3 nucleotides: TGTGCCACCAGCAGAGCAAGGGCCCCGGACAATGAGCAGTTCTTC.

This chain joins TRBV9 and TRBJ1-1; TRBD1 matches at 7 bases. Trimming took 4 bases from V and 1 from J; bases not matched to a gene: 7. Germline V gene sequence: CDR1 SGDLS, CDR2 YYNGEE. This CDR3 comprises 15 residues. CDR3 in amino acids: CASSPGTVQNTEAFF. CDR3 bases: TGTGCCAGCAGCCCCGGGACAGTTCAGAACACTGAAGCTTTCTTT.

This clonotype appeared many times. The chain is built from TRBV12-3 or TRBV12-4 and TRBJ2-1; possibly TRBD2 for D (6 bases). The CDR3 is 20 residues long. V lost 2 bases and J 0 bases, leaving 23 bases between the germline ends. The CDR3 loop is CASSLKGLSILLSSYNEQFF. Here the CDR3 DNA reads TGTGCCAGCAGTTTAAAGGGACTTTCGATCCTATTAAGCTCCTACAATGAGCAGTTCTTC.

The chain is built from TRBV5-1 and TRBJ1-1; no clear D gene. The CDR3 consists of 15 residues. V gave up 3 bases and J gave up 5 bases, with 17 bases separating them. Germline CDR1 is SGHRS and CDR2 is YFSETQ. CDR3 sequence reads: CASSSIGVSHTEAFF. For the CDR3, the DNA is TGCGCCAGCAGCTCGATCGGGGTTTCACATACTGAAGCTTTCTTT. Together with reference TRBV5-1 and TRBJ1-1, the CDR3 gives the full variable domain: KAGVTQTPRYLIKTRGQQVTLSCSPISGHRSVSWYQQTPGQGLQFLFEYFSETQRNKGNFPGRFSGRQFSNSRSEMNVSTLELGDSALYLCASSSIGVSHTEAFFGQGTRLTVV.

This clonotype was detected ten times or more. The genes are TRBV20-1 and TRBJ2-3; D is perhaps TRBD1 or TRBD2 (6 bases each). Looked up from germline, CDR1 is DFQATT and CDR2 is SNEGSKA (reference sequence). Trimming cost V 5 bases and J 4 bases, with 19 bases left between them. This CDR3 region has 15 residues. CDR3 DNA: TGCAGTGCTCCAAACCGGGGGCGAGGTTCAGATACGCAGTATTTT. It encodes CSAPNRGRGSDTQYF.

V and J are TRBV20-1 and TRBJ2-1; D possibly corresponds to TRBD2 (6 bases). Germline CDR1 and CDR2: DFQATT and SNEGSKA (reference sequence). Deletions cut 1 base from V and 9 bases from J, with 10 bases between. This CDR3 region has 12 residues. The CDR3 loop is CSARGLGGEQFF. The CDR3 DNA reads TGCAGTGCTAGAGGCCTCGGGGGTGAGCAGTTCTTC.

J is TRBJ2-7 and V is TRBV6-2 or TRBV6-3; 7 bases agree with TRBD2. The CDR3 extends over 13 amino acids. V shed 10 bases, J shed 6 bases, and the junction held 12 bases outside the gene matches. Germline CDR1 and CDR2: MNHEY and SVGEGT. CDR3 residues: CATARDYNAEQYF. The CDR3, as DNA: TGTGCCACCGCCCGGGACTACAATGCCGAGCAGTACTTC.

This clonotype was seen repeatedly, ten times or more. The chain employs TRBV2 and TRBJ1-5; no reliable D call. V dropped 11 bases and J dropped 0 bases, with 11 bases sitting between them. The germline gives CDR1 SNHLY, CDR2 FYNNEI. This CDR3 is 13 amino acids long. CDR3 sequence (DNA): TGTGCCGGAAAGACGGATAGCAATCAGCCCCAGCATTTT. It yields the protein CAGKTDSNQPQHF.

DNA for the CDR3: TGTGCCACCAGCAGAGAAGGGACGTCGGACTACGAGCAGTACTTC. This gives the protein CATSREGTSDYEQYF. V is TRBV15 and J is TRBJ2-7; D assignment may be TRBD1 or TRBD2 (5 bases each). V was clipped by 0 bases and J by 3 bases, with 12 bases between them. The CDR3 extends over 15 amino acids. The V gene's germline CDR1 is LNHNV and CDR2 YYDKDF (reference sequence).

Many counts were recorded for this clonotype. The gene calls are TRBV7-2 and TRBJ2-7; D gene unclear. The V end was cut by 3 bases, the J end by 4 bases, with 7 bases between. The CDR3 has 12 residues. The V gene's germline CDR1 is SGHTA and CDR2 FQGNSA. In DNA form, the CDR3 reads TGTGCCAGCAGCTTTAATCGGTACGAGCAGTACTTC. This translates into CASSFNRYEQYF.

Many counts were recorded for this clonotype. J is TRBJ1-1 and V is TRBV7-9; D unclear. V lost 2 bases and J 4 bases, leaving 11 bases between the germline ends. The CDR3 length is 14 residues. CDR1 is SEHNR, CDR2 FQNEAQ, per germline (reference sequence). The DNA for the CDR3 is TGTGCCAGCAGCTTATCAAGCTCGAGCACTGAAGCTTTCTTT. Its translation: CASSLSSSSTEAFF.

This clonotype was observed many times. The chain links TRBV11-2 to TRBJ2-2; D uncertain. This CDR3 has 13 residues. The germline V gene has CDR1 SGHAT and CDR2 FQNNGV. Trimming took off 1 base at V and 6 bases at J, with 6 bases between the two ends. The CDR3 nucleotides read TGTGCCAGCAGCTTAGGCGGCGCCGGGGAGCTGTTTTTT. Translation gives CASSLGGAGELFF.

V usage is TRBV6-1 and J usage is TRBJ2-1, with 10 bases lining up with TRBD2. The V segment lost 6 bases and the J segment 4 bases; nucleotides outside the gene matches: 6. The CDR3 is 15 residues long. Looked up from germline, CDR1 is MNHNS and CDR2 is SASEGT. In nucleotides, the CDR3 is TGTGCCAGCAGGGTGGTAGCGGGAGGTTACAATGAGCAGTTCTTC. Translation: CASRVVAGGYNEQFF.

This clonotype has at least ten counts. The chain combines TRBV27 with TRBJ2-3, with TRBD1 identical over 7 bases. CDR3 length: 15 residues. Germline values: CDR1 MNHEY, CDR2 SMNVEV (reference sequence). V was pared by 4 bases and J by 1 base, with 5 bases of the junction left unmatched. CDR3 region: CASSSRTGGTDTQYF. The CDR3, as DNA: TGTGCCAGCAGTTCTAGGACAGGCGGCACAGATACGCAGTATTTT.

This clonotype was recorded many times. The J gene is TRBJ2-7, the V gene TRBV28, with TRBD1 matching over 7 bases. Germline-derived CDR1 and CDR2 are MDHEN and SYDVKM. Losses at the gene ends were 2 bases for V and 3 bases for J; bases not matched to a gene: 4. This CDR3 is built from 14 residues. CDR3 loop: CASSLSDRVYEQYF. DNA of the CDR3: TGTGCCAGCAGTTTAAGTGACAGGGTCTACGAGCAGTACTTC.

This clonotype was recorded many times. The chain combines TRBV7-3 with TRBJ2-3; 10 nucleotides align to TRBD1. Germline V gene data show CDR1 as SGHTA and CDR2 as FQGTGA. After removal of 4 bases from V and 0 bases from J, the junction contained 1 base not matched to a gene. The CDR3 loop spans 15 amino acids. CDR3 sequence reads: CASSWTGGSTDTQYF. In nucleotides, the CDR3 is TGTGCCAGCAGCTGGACAGGGGGGAGCACAGATACGCAGTATTTT.

The sample holds many counts of this clonotype. The V call is TRBV6-5, the J call TRBJ2-3, with D uncertain. The CDR3 extends over 13 amino acids. CDR1 MNHEY and CDR2 SVGAGI come from the germline V gene. V was cut by 8 bases and J by 5 bases, with 14 bases left in between. The CDR3 spells CASLAPSRDTQYF. The CDR3 bases are TGTGCCAGCTTAGCCCCCTCGAGAGATACGCAGTATTTT.

The chain couples TRBV20-1 to TRBJ1-1, with D unresolved. CDR3 size: 14 residues. Per germline, CDR1 DFQATT and CDR2 SNEGSKA (reference sequence). With 3 bases removed from V and 0 bases from J, the gap between germline ends came to 11 bases. The CDR3 coding sequence is TGCAGTGCTAGGGTCCCACCCATGAACACTGAAGCTTTCTTT. Translation: CSARVPPMNTEAFF.

This clonotype was observed many times. The rearrangement uses TRBV15 and TRBJ1-2; 8 bases agree with TRBD1. The V segment lost 3 bases and the J segment 2 bases; nucleotides outside the gene matches: 2. There are 14 residues in the CDR3. From germline, CDR1 is LNHNV and CDR2 YYDKDF (reference sequence). The CDR3 bases are TGTGCCACCAGCAGTTGGACAGGGAACTATGGCTACACCTTC. Amino acid sequence: CATSSWTGNYGYTF.

This clonotype has only a few counts. A much larger clonotype is one base distant, so this may be a read error. The chain joins TRBV28 to TRBJ2-5, with a weak D call TRBD2 (5 bases). Trimming took 4 bases from V and 5 from J, leaving 17 bases between them. The CDR3 consists of 15 residues. CDR1 is MDHEN, CDR2 SYDVKM, per germline. The CDR3 here is CASSSRRTGMETQYF. The CDR3 region has the DNA TGTGCCAGCAGTTCCCGACGGACCGGGATGGAGACCCAGTACTTC.

CDR3 sequence reads: CASSLAGGGGADPYEQYF. CDR3 sequence (DNA): TGCGCCAGCAGCTTGGCGGGAGGCGGGGGGGCTGACCCCTACGAGCAGTACTTC. J is TRBJ2-7 and V is TRBV5-1; 9 bases map to TRBD2. CDR1 and CDR2 from the germline V gene are SGHRS and YFSETQ. The ends lost 0 bases at V and 2 bases at J; junction bases unmatched: 12. This CDR3 comprises 18 residues. The entire variable domain, with the rest obtained from reference TRBV5-1 and TRBJ2-7, is as follows: KAGVTQTPRYLIKTRGQQVTLSCSPISGHRSVSWYQQTPGQGLQFLFEYFSETQRNKGNFPGRFSGRQFSNSRSEMNVSTLELGDSALYLCASSLAGGGGADPYEQYFGPGTRLTVT.

The chain couples TRBV19 to TRBJ2-2, with 10 bases lining up with TRBD2. J gave up 3 bases and V 3 bases, and 10 bases lay outside the gene matches. This CDR3 is 18 amino acids long. The V gene's germline CDR1 is LNHDA and CDR2 SQIVND (reference sequence). CDR3 DNA: TGTGCCAGTAGTATCTCTAGCGGGAGCGGTGGGTACACCGGGGAGCTGTTTTTT. The encoded protein is CASSISSGSGGYTGELFF. Full variable domain (outside the CDR3, taken from reference TRBV19 and TRBJ2-2): DGGITQSPKYLFRKEGQNVTLSCEQNLNHDAMYWYRQDPGQGLRLIYYSQIVNDFQKGDIAEGYSVSREKKESFPLTVTSAQKNPTAFYLCASSISSGSGGYTGELFFGEGSRLTVL.

This sequence joins TRBV20-1 and TRBJ2-3, with D tentatively TRBD2 (6 bases). Germline lookup yields CDR1 DFQATT and CDR2 SNEGSKA (reference sequence). Trimming pared 6 bases from V and 2 bases from J, leaving 15 bases between. The length of the CDR3 is 14 residues. The DNA for the CDR3 is TGCAGTGCCCCAGCGGGCTCCGCCACAGATACGCAGTATTTT. This codes for CSAPAGSATDTQYF.

This clonotype was picked up many times. The chain employs TRBV11-2 and TRBJ2-4; 8 nucleotides match TRBD1. Losses at the gene ends were 2 bases for V and 0 bases for J; bases not matched to a gene: 6. Germline CDR1 reads SGHAT; CDR2 reads FQNNGV. CDR3 size: 17 residues. CDR3 nucleotides: TGTGCCAGCAGCTTACCGCCGGACAGGGCAGCCAAAAACATTCAGTACTTC. It codes for CASSLPPDRAAKNIQYF.